Included here is one TCR beta chain sequence, with context. This CDR3 comprises 19 residues. V shed 1 base and J 0 bases; nucleotides not matched to a gene: 10. The germline CDR1 and CDR2 sequences are SGDLS and YYNGEE. These data belong to a study of T cell changes during pregnancy in multiple sclerosis. This table comes from immunoSEQ multiplex PCR, and its TCRdb copy is limited to in-frame clones, with some not included. The sample records around 99,000 clones, less than 95% being singletons. The specimen comprised peripheral blood, sampled in the third trimester of pregnancy. The sequence derives from a female donor in good health, enrolled as a control in a pregnancy study. The chain carries TRBV9 and TRBJ2-4; TRBD2 agrees at 10 bases. CDR3 loop: CASSVWSSGGAGAKNIQYF. The CDR3 DNA is TGTGCCAGCAGCGTATGGTCCAGCGGGGGGGCCGGAGCCAAAAACATTCAGTACTTC.